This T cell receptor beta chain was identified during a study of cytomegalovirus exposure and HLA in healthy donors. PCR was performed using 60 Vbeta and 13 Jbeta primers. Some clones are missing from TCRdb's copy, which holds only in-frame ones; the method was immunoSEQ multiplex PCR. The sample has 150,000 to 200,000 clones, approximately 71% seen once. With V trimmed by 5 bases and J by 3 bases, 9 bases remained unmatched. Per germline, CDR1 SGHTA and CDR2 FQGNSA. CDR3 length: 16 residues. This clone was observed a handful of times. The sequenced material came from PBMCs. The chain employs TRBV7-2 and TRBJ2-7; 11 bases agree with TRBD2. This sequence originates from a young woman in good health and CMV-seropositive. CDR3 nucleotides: TGTGCCAGCAGCATTAGCGGGGGGGCCGTATTCTACGAGCAGTACTTC. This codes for CASSISGGAVFYEQYF.